This T cell receptor (beta chain) originates from a study of memory CD4+ T cells and cytomegalovirus serostatus. Background on the study: This sample comes from healthy Belgian adults, 9 CMV seropositive, approximately 23 seronegative.

Findings of the study overall: The CMV-associated TCR signature appears largely within the CD4+ memory repertoire.

Concerning this clone itself: Antigen specificity is unknown.

Method: immunoSEQ multiplex PCR; TCRdb's copy keeps in-frame clones and lacks some. The table lists some 67,000 clones, about 75% of them singletons, with approximately 4.5% in the top ten. The sort gate was single viable CD3+CD4+CD8-CD45RO+ cells for memory CD4+ T cells. CMV serostatus came from serum IgG against pp150, pp28, p38, p52. Deletions cut 2 bases from V and 2 bases from J, with 10 bases between. Germline CDR1 MNHEY, CDR2 SVGAGI. The CDR3 consists of 14 residues. The specimen was memory CD4+ T cells from blood. The source of this sequence is an adult in good health and CMV-seropositive. The J gene is TRBJ2-7, the V gene TRBV6-5, with D possibly being TRBD2 (6 bases). The CDR3: CASSYDWRAYEQYF. CDR3 DNA sequence: TGTGCCAGCAGTTACGACTGGAGGGCCTACGAGCAGTACTTC.